The next 29 T cell receptor beta chains were all read from a single sample in a study of T-cell memory formation after mild COVID-19. In TCRdb, the 5' RACE reads were re-called with MiXCR into one record per CDR3 protein. The data show 280,000 or so distinct CDR3 sequences, with 15% to 20% seen just once and around 23% held by the top ten. The sample consisted of PBMCs or a T cell subset sorted from them (not recorded which). Receptors originate from a young man who had mild COVID-19 (a few samples of this study predate the infection). Cell type and time point are not known.

This clonotype was observed a handful of times. This rearrangement joins TRBV29-1 to TRBJ2-7; D is ambiguous. The CDR3 contains 12 residues. The ends were cut back, 7 bases at V and 0 bases at J, with 10 bases in the middle. Germline lookup yields CDR1 SQVTM and CDR2 ANQGSEA. The CDR3, as DNA: TGCAGCGCAACGGAGAACTCCTACGAGCAGTACTTC. Its translation: CSATENSYEQYF.

The rearrangement uses TRBV29-1 and TRBJ2-4; TRBD2 might be the D (5 bases). The CDR3 is 13 amino acids. V lost 4 bases to trimming and J lost 9 bases, with 16 bases between them. Germline CDR1 SQVTM, CDR2 ANQGSEA. This CDR3 reads CSVGAPLRGIQYF. CDR3 DNA sequence: TGCAGCGTTGGGGCTCCTCTACGGGGCATTCAGTACTTC.

CDR3 nucleotides: TGTGCCATCAGTGATGTGTCGGACTATGGCTACACCTTC. Residues: CAISDVSDYGYTF. V usage is TRBV10-3 and J usage is TRBJ1-2; no clear D gene. The germline V and J ends were trimmed by 3 bases and 3 bases, with 8 bases remaining between them. This CDR3 contains 13 residues. Germline V lookup: CDR1 ENHRY, CDR2 SYGVKD.

The chain is built from TRBV4-1 and TRBJ2-2; tentatively, D is TRBD1 (6 bases). The germline V and J ends were trimmed by 3 bases and 2 bases, with 7 bases remaining between them. CDR3 length: 14 residues. Germline CDR1 reads MGHRA; CDR2 reads YSYEKL. DNA of the CDR3: TGCGCCAGCAGCCACAGGGGAAACACCGGGGAGCTGTTTTTT. This gives the protein CASSHRGNTGELFF.

This clonotype was counted many times. This rearrangement joins TRBV5-1 to TRBJ2-7; 8 bases are shared with TRBD1. V shed 7 bases and J 1 base; nucleotides not matched to a gene: 7. The CDR3 is made up of 14 amino acids. The germline V gene encodes CDR1 SGHRS and CDR2 YFSETQ. CDR3 region: CASGQGFTSYEQYF. CDR3 bases: TGCGCCAGCGGACAGGGCTTTACATCCTACGAGCAGTACTTC.

The chain employs TRBV6-2 or TRBV6-3 and TRBJ2-1, with D possibly TRBD2 on 7 matching bases. Germline CDR1 and CDR2: MNHEY and SVGEGT. The CDR3 consists of 16 residues. V gave up 7 bases and J gave up 4 bases, with 20 bases separating them. This chain's CDR3 is CASKGLRGPTYNEQFF. CDR3 DNA sequence: TGTGCCAGCAAGGGTTTGCGGGGGCCTACTTACAATGAGCAGTTCTTC.

This clonotype was detected only a few times. This rearrangement joins TRBV11-2 to TRBJ2-2; maybe TRBD2 (6 bases). V shed 5 bases and J shed 1 base, with 17 bases lying between them. Germline CDR1 reads SGHAT; CDR2 reads FQNNGV. The CDR3 totals 17 residues. DNA of the CDR3: TGTGCCAGCAGCCCCGGGGGTAGCGCCGAGAACACCGGGGAGCTGTTTTTT. It is translated as CASSPGGSAENTGELFF.

A few counts support this clonotype. The chain recombines TRBV12-3 or TRBV12-4 with TRBJ2-7; no firm D call. The CDR3 extends over 15 amino acids. V was cut by 5 bases and J by 6 bases, with 20 bases left in between. The CDR3 is CASSTRGSLSGEQYF. The CDR3 DNA follows: TGTGCCAGCAGTACCAGAGGTTCTCTCTCCGGCGAGCAGTACTTC.

This clonotype was counted between two and nine times. This chain connects TRBV6-7 to TRBJ1-1; 7 positions match TRBD1. TRBV6-7 is flagged as an ORF with uncertain function. J was trimmed by 10 bases and V by 4 bases; bases with no gene match: 27. CDR3 length: 19 amino acids. The chain's CDR3 is CASSSSTTGESFLQGRAFF. The CDR3 nucleotides are TGTGCCAGCAGTTCCTCCACAACAGGGGAGAGCTTTCTTCAGGGGAGAGCTTTCTTT.

At least ten counts were recorded for this clonotype. CDR3 nucleotide sequence: TGCGCCAGCAGCCCGGTGGGGGGACAGGGGACATTGTCCTACAATGAGCAGTTCTTC. Encoded protein: CASSPVGGQGTLSYNEQFF. V usage is TRBV5-1 and J usage is TRBJ2-1; 10 bases fit TRBD1. Germline V CDR1 and CDR2: SGHRS, YFSETQ. The length of the CDR3 is 19 residues. With V trimmed by 4 bases and J by 1 base, 14 bases remained unmatched. Filled out from reference TRBV5-1 and TRBJ2-1, the complete variable domain reads KAGVTQTPRYLIKTRGQQVTLSCSPISGHRSVSWYQQTPGQGLQFLFEYFSETQRNKGNFPGRFSGRQFSNSRSEMNVSTLELGDSALYLCASSPVGGQGTLSYNEQFFGPGTRLTVL.

This clonotype came up many times. The genes are TRBV7-2 and TRBJ2-5, with unresolved D. V was cut by 2 bases and J by 1 base, with 8 bases left in between. Germline-derived CDR1 and CDR2 are SGHTA and FQGNSA. There are 14 residues in the CDR3. The CDR3 nucleotides are TGTGCCAGCAGCTTAAGCCGGAGCCAAGAGACCCAGTACTTC. As protein: CASSLSRSQETQYF.

CDR3 protein: CASSDGPQGTQYF. The CDR3 DNA follows: TGTGCCAGCAGCGACGGACCCCAGGGGACCCAGTACTTC. V is TRBV7-2 and J is TRBJ2-5; possible D gene TRBD1, 5 bases. Germline values: CDR1 SGHTA, CDR2 FQGNSA. Trimming stripped 5 bases from V and 7 bases from J, with 14 bases between. The CDR3 length is 13 residues. The entire variable domain, with the rest obtained from reference TRBV7-2 and TRBJ2-5, is as follows: GAGVSQSPSNKVTEKGKDVELRCDPISGHTALYWYRQSLGQGLEFLIYFQGNSAPDKSGLPSDRFSAERTGGSVSTLTIQRTQQEDSAVYLCASSDGPQGTQYFGPGTRLLVL.

The chain joins TRBV12-3 or TRBV12-4 to TRBJ2-7, with a tentative D call TRBD1 (6 bases). CDR3 size: 16 residues. Trimming cost V 3 bases and J 2 bases, with 17 bases left between them. The chain's CDR3 is CASSFSFQGRAYEQYF. CDR3 coding DNA: TGTGCCAGCAGTTTCAGTTTCCAGGGGCGCGCCTACGAGCAGTACTTC.

This clonotype was counted only a few times. The rearrangement links TRBV20-1 to TRBJ1-2, with D hard to call. The CDR3 has 16 residues. Trimming shortened V by 2 bases and J by 4 bases, and 20 bases separated the two germline ends. Per the germline V gene, CDR1 is DFQATT and CDR2 is SNEGSKA (reference sequence). The CDR3 coding sequence is TGCAGTGCTAGACGAACCTCGGACGGGAAATCCTATGGCTACACCTTC. Translating it yields CSARRTSDGKSYGYTF.

The chain combines TRBV4-1 with TRBJ1-4, with D possibly TRBD1 on 5 matching bases. V lost 1 base and J 8 bases, leaving 14 bases between the germline ends. Germline-derived CDR1 and CDR2 are MGHRA and YSYEKL. The length of the CDR3 is 15 residues. This chain's CDR3 is CASSQGGGVSEKLFF. CDR3 coding DNA: TGCGCCAGCAGCCAAGGGGGCGGGGTCTCGGAAAAACTGTTTTTT.

The rearrangement links TRBV15 to TRBJ2-3; D possibly corresponds to TRBD2 (5 bases). CDR1 LNHNV and CDR2 YYDKDF come from the germline V gene (reference sequence). V was clipped by 5 bases and J by 5 bases, with 11 bases between them. This CDR3 comprises 13 residues. The DNA for the CDR3 is TGTGCCACCAGCGTGCAGAGGGTAGATACGCAGTATTTT. Residues: CATSVQRVDTQYF.

This chain joins TRBV7-3 and TRBJ2-1; perhaps TRBD2 as D (6 bases). The germline CDR1 and CDR2 sequences are SGHTA and FQGTGA. V gave up 3 bases and J gave up 10 bases, with 13 bases separating them. CDR3 length: 13 amino acids. Here the CDR3 reads CASSFRGGSEQFF. In DNA form, the CDR3 reads TGTGCCAGCAGCTTTAGGGGAGGAAGCGAGCAGTTCTTC.

This clonotype appeared a few times. This chain joins TRBV19 and TRBJ1-3; the D gene is possibly TRBD1 (5 bases). The CDR3 has 16 residues. The V and J ends lost 5 bases and 2 bases respectively, with 16 bases between them. The germline V gene encodes CDR1 LNHDA and CDR2 SQIVND (reference sequence). CDR3 residues: CASSPTGTWPGNTIYF. The DNA for the CDR3 is TGTGCCAGTAGTCCGACCGGGACCTGGCCTGGAAACACCATATATTTT.

A few counts support this clonotype. The gene calls are TRBV12-3 or TRBV12-4 and TRBJ1-1, with a tentative D call TRBD1 (5 bases). The V end lost 5 bases, the J end lost 9 bases, and 19 bases lay between the germline ends. This CDR3 contains 14 residues. The CDR3 sequence: CASSGDRGRTQAFF. The CDR3 region has the DNA TGTGCCAGCAGTGGTGATCGGGGGAGAACCCAAGCTTTCTTT.

The rearrangement links TRBV7-2 to TRBJ1-2; TRBD1 matches at 7 bases. The germline V gene encodes CDR1 SGHTA and CDR2 FQGNSA. The CDR3 runs 13 residues. V was pared by 8 bases and J by 8 bases, with 11 bases of the junction left unmatched. CDR3 nucleotides: TGTGCCAGCGCATTTCAGGGGGGCGACGGCTACACCTTC. It codes for CASAFQGGDGYTF.

The chain combines TRBV10-3 with TRBJ2-3; TRBD1 might be the D (6 bases). Germline CDR1 and CDR2: ENHRY and SYGVKD. With 4 bases removed from V and 2 bases from J, the gap between germline ends came to 7 bases. The CDR3 loop spans 13 amino acids. CDR3 region: CAISGTVTDTQYF. The DNA of the CDR3 is TGTGCCATCAGTGGGACAGTCACAGATACGCAGTATTTT.

In its sample, this clonotype was seen once. The rearrangement links TRBV4-2 to TRBJ1-2, with D possibly being TRBD1 (5 bases). The CDR3 runs to 14 residues. V was shortened by 0 bases and J by 6 bases, with 11 bases between the two germline ends. The germline gives CDR1 LGHNA, CDR2 YNFKEQ. This CDR3 is CASSQDPRGDGYTF. CDR3 bases: TGTGCCAGCAGCCAAGATCCCCGAGGGGATGGCTACACCTTC.

This clonotype was counted at least ten times. This chain links TRBV6-6 with TRBJ1-2; TRBD1 might be the D (6 bases). V gave up 2 bases and J gave up 3 bases, with 10 bases separating them. Per germline, CDR1 MNHNY and CDR2 SVGAGI (reference sequence). CDR3 length equals 14 residues. The CDR3 DNA follows: TGTGCCAGCAGTTACCAACAGGGATACTATGGCTACACCTTC. Its protein is CASSYQQGYYGYTF.

Only a few counts were recorded for this clonotype. The chain is built from TRBV27 and TRBJ2-6; D gene ambiguous. The CDR3 is 15 residues long. Germline V lookup: CDR1 MNHEY, CDR2 SMNVEV (reference sequence). The ends were cut back, 3 bases at V and 0 bases at J, with 6 bases in the middle. CDR3 in amino acids: CASSFGYSGANVLTF. The CDR3 coding sequence is TGTGCCAGCAGTTTCGGATACTCTGGGGCCAACGTCCTGACTTTC.

This clonotype has ten or more counts. CDR3 amino acids: CASSLRNTGELFF. CDR3 DNA: TGTGCCAGCAGCTTAAGGAACACCGGGGAGCTGTTTTTT. V and J are TRBV11-2 and TRBJ2-2; D not resolved. The V end was cut by 2 bases, the J end by 1 base, with 2 bases between. The CDR3 sequence is 13 residues long. CDR1 and CDR2 from the germline V gene are SGHAT and FQNNGV. Variable domain in full (rest from reference TRBV11-2 and TRBJ2-2): EAGVAQSPRYKIIEKRQSVAFWCNPISGHATLYWYQQILGQGPKLLIQFQNNGVVDDSQLPKDRFSAERLKGVDSTLKIQPAKLEDSAVYLCASSLRNTGELFFGEGSRLTVL.

V gene TRBV25-1 combines with J gene TRBJ2-3, with TRBD1 identical over 8 bases. The CDR3 runs to 15 residues. V lost 5 bases to trimming and J lost 5 bases; unmatched junction nucleotides: 9. The germline V gene encodes CDR1 MGHDK and CDR2 SYGVNS. The CDR3 DNA is TGTGCCAGCAGTACTCCGGGACAGGCGGGAGATACGCAGTATTTT. This encodes CASSTPGQAGDTQYF.

This sequence joins TRBV7-9 and TRBJ1-1; TRBD1 matches 7 bases. Trimming removed 3 bases from V and 0 bases from J; junction bases left unmatched: 7. Germline assignment: CDR1 SEHNR and CDR2 FQNEAQ (reference sequence). The CDR3 contains 16 residues. The CDR3: CASSFRPGQLNTEAFF. The DNA of the CDR3 is TGTGCCAGCAGCTTTAGACCGGGACAGTTGAACACTGAAGCTTTCTTT.

This rearrangement joins TRBV2 to TRBJ2-3; D possibly corresponds to TRBD1 (5 bases). The V and J ends lost 2 bases and 7 bases respectively, with 16 bases between them. The CDR3 sequence is 15 residues long. Germline V CDR1 and CDR2: SNHLY, FYNNEI. For the CDR3, the DNA is TGTGCCAGCAGTGAAAACCAGGGTTTTGTAAATACGCAGTATTTT. This gives the protein CASSENQGFVNTQYF.

The chain carries TRBV9 and TRBJ2-1, with 11 bases identical to TRBD2. V trimming: 3 bases; J trimming: 10 bases; junction bases outside the gene matches: 6. Germline assignment: CDR1 SGDLS and CDR2 YYNGEE. There are 14 residues in the CDR3. The CDR3 here is CASSGGTSGTEQFF. CDR3 nucleotides: TGTGCCAGCAGCGGCGGGACTAGCGGCACAGAGCAGTTCTTC.